This T cell receptor (beta chain) derives from a study of cytomegalovirus exposure and HLA in healthy donors. This clone was recorded a few times. The study ran its PCR with 60 Vbeta and 13 Jbeta primers. This table comes from immunoSEQ multiplex PCR, and its TCRdb copy is limited to in-frame clones, with some not included. Here the sample spans fewer than 150,000 clones, around 78% being singletons. Per the germline V gene, CDR1 is SGDLS and CDR2 is YYNGEE. Trimming removed 0 bases from V and 5 bases from J; junction bases left unmatched: 4. The CDR3 covers 15 residues. The clonotype originates from a male donor in good health and CMV-seronegative. The sequencing sample was made of PBMCs. The rearrangement joins TRBV9 to TRBJ1-1; 10 positions agree with TRBD1. The CDR3 nucleotides read TGTGCCAGCAGCGTAGGACAGGGGGCTTTGACTGAAGCTTTCTTT. Translated: CASSVGQGALTEAFF. Combining the CDR3 with reference TRBV9 and TRBJ1-1 gives the whole variable domain DSGVTQTPKHLITATGQRVTLRCSPRSGDLSVYWYQQSLDQGLQFLIQYYNGEERAKGNILERFSAQQFPDLHSELNLSSLELGDSALYFCASSVGQGALTEAFFGQGTRLTVV.